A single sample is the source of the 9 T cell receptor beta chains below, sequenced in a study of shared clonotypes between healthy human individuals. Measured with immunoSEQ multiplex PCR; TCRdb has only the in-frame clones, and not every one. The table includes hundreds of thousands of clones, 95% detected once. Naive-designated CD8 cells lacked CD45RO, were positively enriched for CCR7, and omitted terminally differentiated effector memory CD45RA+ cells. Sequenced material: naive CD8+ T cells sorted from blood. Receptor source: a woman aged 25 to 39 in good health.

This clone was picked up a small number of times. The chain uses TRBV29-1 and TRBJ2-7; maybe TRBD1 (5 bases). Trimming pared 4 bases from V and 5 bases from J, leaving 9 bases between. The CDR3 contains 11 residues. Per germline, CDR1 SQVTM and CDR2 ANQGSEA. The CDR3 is CSVVVGDEQYF. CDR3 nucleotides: TGCAGCGTTGTCGTAGGGGACGAGCAGTACTTC.

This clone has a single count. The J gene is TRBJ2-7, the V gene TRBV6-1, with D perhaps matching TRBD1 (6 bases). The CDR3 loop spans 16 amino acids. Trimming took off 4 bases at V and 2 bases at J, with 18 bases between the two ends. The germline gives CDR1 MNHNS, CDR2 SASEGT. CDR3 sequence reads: CASSAHHRQATYEQYF. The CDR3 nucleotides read TGTGCCAGCAGTGCCCACCACCGACAGGCAACCTACGAGCAGTACTTC.

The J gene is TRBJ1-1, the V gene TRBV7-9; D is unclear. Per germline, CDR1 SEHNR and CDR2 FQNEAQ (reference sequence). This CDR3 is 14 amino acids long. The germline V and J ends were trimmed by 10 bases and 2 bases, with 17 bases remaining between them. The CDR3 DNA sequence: TGTGCCACCCAAGAAGGCCCCGCCAACACTGAAGCTTTCTTT. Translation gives CATQEGPANTEAFF.

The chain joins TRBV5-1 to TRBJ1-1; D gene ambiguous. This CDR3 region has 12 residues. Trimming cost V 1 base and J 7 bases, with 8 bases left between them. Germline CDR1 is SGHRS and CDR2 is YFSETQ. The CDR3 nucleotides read TGCGCCAGCAGCTTGACGGAACGTGAAGCTTTCTTT. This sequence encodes CASSLTEREAFF.

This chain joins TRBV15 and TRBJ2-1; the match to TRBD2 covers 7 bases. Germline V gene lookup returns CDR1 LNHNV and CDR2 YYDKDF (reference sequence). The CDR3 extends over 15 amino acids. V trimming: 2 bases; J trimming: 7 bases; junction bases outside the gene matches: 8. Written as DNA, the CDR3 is TGTGCCACCAGCAGATTCAGTTCTAGCGGAAATGAGCAGTTCTTC. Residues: CATSRFSSSGNEQFF.

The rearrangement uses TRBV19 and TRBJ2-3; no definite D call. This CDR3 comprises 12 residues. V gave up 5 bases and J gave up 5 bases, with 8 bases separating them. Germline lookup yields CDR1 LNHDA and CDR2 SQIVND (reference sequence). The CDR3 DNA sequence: TGTGCCAGTAGTCAATCGTTAGATACGCAGTATTTT. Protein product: CASSQSLDTQYF.

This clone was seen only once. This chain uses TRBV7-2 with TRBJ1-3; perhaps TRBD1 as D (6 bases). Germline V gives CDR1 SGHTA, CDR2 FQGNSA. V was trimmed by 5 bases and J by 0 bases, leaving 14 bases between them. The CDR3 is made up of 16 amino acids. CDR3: CASSDLDRGSGNTIYF. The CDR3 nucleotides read TGTGCCAGCAGCGATCTGGACAGAGGCTCTGGAAACACCATATATTTT. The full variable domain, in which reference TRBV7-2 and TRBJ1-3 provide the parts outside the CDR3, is GAGVSQSPSNKVTEKGKDVELRCDPISGHTALYWYRQSLGQGLEFLIYFQGNSAPDKSGLPSDRFSAERTGGSVSTLTIQRTQQEDSAVYLCASSDLDRGSGNTIYFGEGSWLTVV.

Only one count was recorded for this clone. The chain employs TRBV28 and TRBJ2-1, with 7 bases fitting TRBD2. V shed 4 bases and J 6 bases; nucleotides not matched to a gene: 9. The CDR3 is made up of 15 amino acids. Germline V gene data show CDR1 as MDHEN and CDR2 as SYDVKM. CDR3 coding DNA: TGTGCCAGCAGTTGGCCGGGACTAACCGCCAATGAGCAGTTCTTC. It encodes CASSWPGLTANEQFF.

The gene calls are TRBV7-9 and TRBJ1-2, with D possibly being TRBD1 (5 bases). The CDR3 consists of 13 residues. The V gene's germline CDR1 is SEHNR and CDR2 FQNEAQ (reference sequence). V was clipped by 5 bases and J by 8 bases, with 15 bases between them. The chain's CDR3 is CASSVNRQGGYTF. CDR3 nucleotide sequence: TGTGCCAGCAGCGTAAACCGCCAGGGAGGCTACACCTTC. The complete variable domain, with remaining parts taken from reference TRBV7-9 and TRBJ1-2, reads DTGVSQNPRHKITKRGQNVTFRCDPISEHNRLYWYRQTLGQGPEFLTYFQNEAQLEKSRLLSDRFSAERPKGSFSTLEIQRTEQGDSAMYLCASSVNRQGGYTFGSGTRLTVV.